The entry below gives a single T cell receptor (beta chain) sequence along with its context. In the authors' methods: Nucleated cell number was recorded as an estimate derived from reference gene primer amplification. This table comes from immunoSEQ multiplex PCR, and its TCRdb copy is limited to in-frame clones, with some not included. D and trimming were read from the DNA, whereas the V and J calls and clone size are those reported in that table. The repertoire includes fewer than 50,000 clones, approximately 82% of them detected once, and around 12% sits in the top ten. The data derive from a study of blood T cell repertoires in COVID-19. Study-wide context: COVID-19 samples from acute and convalescent phases originated in the United States, Italy and Spain. The analysed material was cDNA or gDNA that came from T cells, B-cell-depleted T cells, or PBMCs.

This CDR3 contains 13 residues. V lost 3 bases to trimming and J lost 10 bases, with 10 bases between them. Germline CDR1 is KGHSH and CDR2 is LQKENI. The chain employs TRBV18 and TRBJ1-6; maybe TRBD1 (5 bases). Sequencing was done on a sample of peripheral blood. The TCR was taken from a human donor in a cohort sampled during active COVID-19. CDR3 DNA: TGTGCCAGCTCACCTGAGTCAGGGTCACCCCTCCACTTT. Its protein is CASSPESGSPLHF.